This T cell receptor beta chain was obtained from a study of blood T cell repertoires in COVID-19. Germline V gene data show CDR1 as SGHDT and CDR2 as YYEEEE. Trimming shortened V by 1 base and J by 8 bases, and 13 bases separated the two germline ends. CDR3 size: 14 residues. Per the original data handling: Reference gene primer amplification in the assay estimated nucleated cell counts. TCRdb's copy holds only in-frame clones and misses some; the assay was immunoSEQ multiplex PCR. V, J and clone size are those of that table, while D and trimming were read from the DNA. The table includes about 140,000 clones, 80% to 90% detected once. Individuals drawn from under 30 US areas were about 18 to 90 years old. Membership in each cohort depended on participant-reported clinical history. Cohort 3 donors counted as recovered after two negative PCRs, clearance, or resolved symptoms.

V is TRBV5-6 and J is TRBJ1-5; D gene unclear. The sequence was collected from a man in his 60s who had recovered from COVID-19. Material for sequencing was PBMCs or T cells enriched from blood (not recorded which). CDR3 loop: CASSLSPNPKPQHF. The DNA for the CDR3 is TGTGCCAGCAGCTTGTCCCCAAACCCTAAGCCCCAGCATTTT.